This T cell receptor (beta chain) comes out of a study of PD-L1 blockade in urothelial cancer. For the study at large: Analysis of the blood was performed 3 weeks (second dose) and 6 weeks after treatment start. Median blood clonality was approximately 0.08, with 86,000 or so unique TCRs.

Spiking of synthetic TCR analog templates was performed in each PCR. Measured with immunoSEQ multiplex PCR; TCRdb has only the in-frame clones, and not every one. The data show about 50,000 clones, 80% to 90% seen once. This CDR3 is built from 12 residues. V lost 1 base, J lost 10 bases, and 10 bases lay in between. Germline V gives CDR1 LNHDA, CDR2 SQIVND (reference sequence). Noted time point: pretreatment peripheral blood. Pretreatment and on-treatment samples were taken, numbering 1 to 8 per patient. The specimen comprised PBMCs, sampled around atezolizumab (anti-PD-L1) treatment. This chain uses TRBV19 with TRBJ1-1; D gene ambiguous. The sequence derives from a man between 65 and 85 years old with urothelial cancer. The CDR3: CASSIVAGGAFF. CDR3 coding DNA: TGTGCCAGTAGTATAGTGGCTGGAGGAGCTTTCTTT.